Below, one T cell receptor beta chain is given with its context. Its specificity is unknown. Profiled with immunoSEQ multiplex PCR; TCRdb holds only in-frame clones, not every one. The data show about 1.5 million clones, with nearly 99% seen just once and around 0.47% held by the top ten. This entry comes from a study of shared clonotypes between healthy human individuals. Study results and limitations: Having only a few donors restricted how much genetic and exposure-history diversity was captured.

The source is a man younger than 45 in good health. Sequencing input: naive CD4+ T cells sorted from blood. The subset denotes: CD45RA+ positively selected.

The DNA for the CDR3 is TGTGCCAGCAGCCGTACACCCTACGAGCAGTACTTC. It encodes CASSRTPYEQYF. The V call is TRBV14, the J call TRBJ2-7; no reliable D call. Deletions cut 4 bases from V and 2 bases from J, with 6 bases between. Per the germline V gene, CDR1 is SGHDN and CDR2 is FVKESK. CDR3 length: 12 residues. Using reference TRBV14 and TRBJ2-7 for the parts outside the CDR3, the full variable domain is EAGVTQFPSHSVIEKGQTVTLRCDPISGHDNLYWYRRVMGKEIKFLLHFVKESKQDESGMPNNRFLAERTGGTYSTLKVQPAELEDSGVYFCASSRTPYEQYFGPGTRLTVT.